Listed here are 2 T cell receptor beta chains from one sample, sequenced in a study of T-cell memory formation after mild COVID-19. TCRdb recomputed calls from the 5' RACE reads with MiXCR, one row per CDR3 protein. The profile shows hundreds of thousands of distinct CDR3 sequences, roughly a sixth of them singletons. Input material: PBMCs or a T cell subset sorted from them (not recorded which). These receptors were collected from an adult woman who had mild COVID-19 (a few samples of this study predate the infection). Cell type and time point are not known.

The V call is TRBV19, the J call TRBJ2-1, with D possibly TRBD2 on 5 matching bases. The V and J ends lost 3 bases and 4 bases respectively, with 16 bases between them. This CDR3 has 16 amino acids. From germline, CDR1 is LNHDA and CDR2 SQIVND (reference sequence). The CDR3 DNA sequence: TGTGCCAGTAGTATGCATGAATACCTAGCATACAATGAGCAGTTCTTC. Its protein product is CASSMHEYLAYNEQFF.

This clonotype was observed a handful of times. V usage is TRBV19 and J usage is TRBJ1-1; the D is unclear. The V end was cut by 1 base, the J end by 3 bases, with 12 bases between. The germline gives CDR1 LNHDA, CDR2 SQIVND (reference sequence). The CDR3 contains 15 residues. CDR3 bases: TGTGCCAGTAGTATAGGGTCCTGGTTGGACACTGAAGCTTTCTTT. Encoded protein: CASSIGSWLDTEAFF.